Listed here are 31 T cell receptor beta chains from one sample, sequenced in a study of blood T cell repertoires in COVID-19. TCRdb's copy holds only in-frame clones and misses some; the assay was immunoSEQ multiplex PCR. Of 55,000 to 60,000 clones in the sample, 60% to 85% are singletons; the top ten hold approximately 20%. Sequenced material: peripheral blood. These TCRs come from a man aged 45-60 years with active or convalescent COVID-19.

The chain links TRBV6-5 to TRBJ1-5; possible D gene TRBD1, 5 bases. This CDR3 region has 13 residues. The V and J ends lost 6 bases and 3 bases respectively, with 9 bases between them. Germline V gene lookup returns CDR1 MNHEY and CDR2 SVGAGI. The CDR3 region has the DNA TGTGCCAGCAGGCAGGGTGCCAATCAGCCCCAGCATTTT. Its translation: CASRQGANQPQHF.

The V gene is TRBV9, the J gene TRBJ2-1; TRBD1 matches at 9 bases. The V segment lost 3 bases and the J segment 3 bases; nucleotides outside the gene matches: 4. The germline V gene has CDR1 SGDLS and CDR2 YYNGEE. This CDR3 has 15 amino acids. CDR3 nucleotide sequence: TGTGCCAGCAGCGGACAGGGGGTTAGCTACAATGAGCAGTTCTTC. Translated: CASSGQGVSYNEQFF. Using reference TRBV9 and TRBJ2-1 for the parts outside the CDR3, the full variable domain is DSGVTQTPKHLITATGQRVTLRCSPRSGDLSVYWYQQSLDQGLQFLIQYYNGEERAKGNILERFSAQQFPDLHSELNLSSLELGDSALYFCASSGQGVSYNEQFFGPGTRLTVL.

The chain is built from TRBV7-3 and TRBJ2-2; TRBD2 agrees at 11 bases. Germline V gives CDR1 SGHTA, CDR2 FQGTGA. This CDR3 spans 17 amino acids. Unmatched junction bases numbered 9, after V lost 2 bases and J lost 7 bases. Here the CDR3 reads CASSLVAGGHQIGELFF. CDR3 nucleotide sequence: TGTGCCAGCAGCTTAGTAGCGGGAGGGCACCAAATCGGGGAGCTGTTTTTT.

This chain joins TRBV19 and TRBJ2-7, with TRBD1 matching over 7 bases. Germline CDR1 LNHDA, CDR2 SQIVND (reference sequence). The length of the CDR3 is 15 residues. V trimming: 3 bases; J trimming: 2 bases; junction bases outside the gene matches: 7. In DNA form, the CDR3 reads TGTGCCAGTAGTATGTATCTCCAGGGGGCCTACGAGCAGTACTTC. As protein: CASSMYLQGAYEQYF.

This clone was observed once. J is TRBJ1-5 and V is TRBV25-1, with TRBD1 identical over 8 bases. V trimming: 6 bases; J trimming: 5 bases; junction bases outside the gene matches: 6. The CDR3 runs to 14 residues. Germline CDR1 MGHDK, CDR2 SYGVNS. CDR3 region: CASSDGQGDQPQHF. The CDR3 DNA sequence: TGTGCCAGCAGCGATGGACAGGGTGATCAGCCCCAGCATTTT.

The sample holds one count of this clone. The chain couples TRBV5-4 to TRBJ1-1; 7 nucleotides align to TRBD1. The V and J ends lost 0 bases and 8 bases, in that order; junction bases with no gene match: 7. This CDR3 spans 14 amino acids. CDR1 and CDR2 from the germline V gene are SGHNT and YYREEE (reference sequence). The CDR3 coding sequence is TGTGCCAGCAGCTTGGTGTATGGGACAGACGAAGCTTTCTTT. Translated: CASSLVYGTDEAFF.

As regards this clone: Mismatch with germline at one junction end may stem from a read error. In DNA, the CDR3 is TGTGCCAGTAACCTCGGGACAGGGCCTTCAGAGGCCCAGTACTTC. This sequence encodes CASNLGTGPSEAQYF. V is TRBV19 and J is TRBJ2-5, with 9 bases lining up with TRBD1. The CDR3 extends over 15 amino acids. The germline V gene has CDR1 LNHDA and CDR2 SQIVND (reference sequence).

The CDR3 DNA reads as TGCGCCAGCAGCTTGGTTGGGACAGGGAAAAAAGACGAGCAGTACTTC. As protein: CASSLVGTGKKDEQYF. V gene TRBV5-1 combines with J gene TRBJ2-7; 9 bases are a match to TRBD1. The CDR3 contains 16 residues. The J segment lost 5 bases and the V segment lost 0 bases, leaving 9 bases of the junction unmatched. CDR1 and CDR2 from the germline V gene are SGHRS and YFSETQ.

The gene calls are TRBV5-1 and TRBJ2-3; D is undetermined. The CDR3 runs to 11 residues. V was shortened by 4 bases and J by 4 bases, with 4 bases between the two germline ends. CDR1 SGHRS and CDR2 YFSETQ come from the germline V gene. CDR3 in DNA: TGCGCCAGCAGCCTGTCAGATACGCAGTATTTT. Protein: CASSLSDTQYF.

V usage is TRBV6-5 and J usage is TRBJ1-3; D gene unclear. Germline-derived CDR1 and CDR2 are MNHEY and SVGAGI. Trimming shortened V by 5 bases and J by 0 bases, and 11 bases separated the two germline ends. The CDR3 spans 15 residues. CDR3 sequence reads: CASSINVGSGNTIYF. The CDR3 coding sequence is TGTGCCAGCAGTATAAACGTCGGCTCTGGAAACACCATATATTTT.

The V call is TRBV6-6, the J call TRBJ1-1; D possibly corresponds to TRBD1 (5 bases). This CDR3 comprises 15 residues. V lost 0 bases, J lost 4 bases, and 12 bases lay in between. The germline CDR1 and CDR2 sequences are MNHNY and SVGAGI (reference sequence). CDR3 residues: CASSYSGEGSTEAFF. For the CDR3, the DNA is TGTGCCAGCAGTTACTCCGGGGAGGGGTCCACTGAAGCTTTCTTT.

The count of this clone is one. V usage is TRBV11-2 and J usage is TRBJ1-4; maybe TRBD1 (5 bases). In germline, CDR1 is SGHAT, CDR2 FQNNGV. The germline V and J ends were trimmed by 3 bases and 7 bases, with 15 bases remaining between them. This CDR3 region has 15 residues. CDR3 protein: CASSFGLGQFEKLFF. DNA of the CDR3: TGTGCCAGCAGCTTTGGCCTCGGACAATTTGAAAAACTGTTTTTT.

The chain couples TRBV9 to TRBJ1-6, with D maybe TRBD1 (6 bases). Trimming removed 4 bases from V and 8 bases from J, with 13 bases in between. Germline V gives CDR1 SGDLS, CDR2 YYNGEE. The CDR3 is 14 residues long. The DNA for the CDR3 is TGTGCCAGCAGCCAGGGGCCTGGGGATTCACCCCTCCACTTT. This gives the protein CASSQGPGDSPLHF.

The DNA of the CDR3 is TGTGCCAGCACCGAGGACAGGGCCACTGAAGCTTTCTTT. The encoded protein is CASTEDRATEAFF. The chain links TRBV2 to TRBJ1-1, with TRBD1 matching 8 bases. The germline CDR1 and CDR2 sequences are SNHLY and FYNNEI. J gave up 4 bases and V 7 bases, and 5 bases lay outside the gene matches. The CDR3 length is 13 residues.

The genes are TRBV7-8 and TRBJ1-4; TRBD1 matches 7 bases. Germline trimming cut 6 bases from V and 5 bases from J; bases unmatched to any gene: 6. The CDR3 length is 14 residues. In germline, CDR1 is SGHVS, CDR2 FQNEAQ. The CDR3 DNA sequence: TGTGCCAGCAGGCCCGGGACAGCAAATGAAAAACTGTTTTTT. The encoded protein is CASRPGTANEKLFF.

This clone was seen only a few times. This chain connects TRBV9 to TRBJ2-1, with D perhaps TRBD1 (6 bases). Trimming removed 4 bases at V and 4 bases at J, with 12 bases between. This CDR3 is 14 amino acids long. The germline gives CDR1 SGDLS, CDR2 YYNGEE. The CDR3 nucleotides are TGTGCCAGCAGCACAGGGACCCTATACAATGAGCAGTTCTTC. It yields the protein CASSTGTLYNEQFF. The whole variable domain, remainder taken from reference TRBV9 and TRBJ2-1, is DSGVTQTPKHLITATGQRVTLRCSPRSGDLSVYWYQQSLDQGLQFLIQYYNGEERAKGNILERFSAQQFPDLHSELNLSSLELGDSALYFCASSTGTLYNEQFFGPGTRLTVL.

This clone was observed once. The rearrangement links TRBV5-1 to TRBJ1-6, with D tentatively TRBD1 (6 bases). The CDR3 is 14 amino acids. V lost 0 bases and J 8 bases, leaving 9 bases between the germline ends. The germline CDR1 and CDR2 sequences are SGHRS and YFSETQ. CDR3 amino acids: CASSLDRVDSPLHF. The CDR3, as DNA: TGCGCCAGCAGCTTGGACAGGGTGGATTCACCCCTCCACTTT.

Comments on this clone: Other DNA variants within this sample encode the same CDR3. The CDR3 DNA sequence: TGTGCCAGCAGCCGAGACAGTTACGAGCAGTACTTC. The encoded protein is CASSRDSYEQYF. This sequence joins TRBV12-3 or TRBV12-4 and TRBJ2-7; D is possibly TRBD1 (5 bases). V lost 6 bases to trimming and J lost 4 bases, with 10 bases between them. The CDR3 consists of 12 residues.

CDR3 amino acids: CASGVQGPSYEQYF. DNA for the CDR3: TGTGCCAGCGGGGTACAGGGTCCCTCCTACGAGCAGTACTTC. J is TRBJ2-7 and V is TRBV28, with D tentatively TRBD1 (6 bases). Germline lookup yields CDR1 MDHEN and CDR2 SYDVKM. Between the trimmed V and J ends, which lost 8 bases and 0 bases, there was a span of 14 bases. The CDR3 length is 14 residues.

As concerns this clone: One end of the junction varies from germline; a read error may be responsible. This chain uses TRBV7-9 with TRBJ2-5, with D unclear. The V gene's germline CDR1 is SEHNR and CDR2 FQNEAQ (reference sequence). The CDR3 spans 16 residues. The CDR3 is CASSPNLVSGQKTQYF. Here the CDR3 DNA reads TGTGCCAGCAGCCCGAACTTGGTCTCAGGCCAAAAGACCCAGTACTTC. The variable domain in full, with the rest retrieved from reference TRBV7-9 and TRBJ2-5, is DTGVSQNPRHKITKRGQNVTFRCDPISEHNRLYWYRQTLGQGPEFLTYFQNEAQLEKSRLLSDRFSAERPKGSFSTLEIQRTEQGDSAMYLCASSPNLVSGQKTQYFGPGTRLLVL.

The CDR3 here is CASSDGTKGDTEAFF. DNA of the CDR3: TGTGCCAGCAGTGACGGGACTAAGGGTGACACTGAAGCTTTCTTT. The rearrangement uses TRBV25-1 and TRBJ1-1; weak D call: TRBD1 (5 bases). The CDR3 runs to 15 residues. Per the germline V gene, CDR1 is MGHDK and CDR2 is SYGVNS. With 3 bases removed from V and 3 bases from J, the gap between germline ends came to 14 bases.

This chain connects TRBV13 to TRBJ1-6; possibly TRBD1 for D (6 bases). The germline V gene encodes CDR1 PRHDT and CDR2 FYEKMQ (reference sequence). V lost 1 base, J lost 13 bases, and 17 bases lay in between. The CDR3 loop spans 15 amino acids. The CDR3 DNA sequence: TGTGCCAGCAGCTTAGCCTCCTCGGACAGTCGTCCCCTCCACTTT. Amino acid sequence: CASSLASSDSRPLHF. Combining the CDR3 with reference TRBV13 and TRBJ1-6 gives the whole variable domain AAGVIQSPRHLIKEKRETATLKCYPIPRHDTVYWYQQGPGQDPQFLISFYEKMQSDKGSIPDRFSAQQFSDYHSELNMSSLELGDSALYFCASSLASSDSRPLHFGNGTRLTVT.

This clone appeared a single time. V gene TRBV5-8 combines with J gene TRBJ2-5, with D unclear. Between the trimmed V and J ends, which lost 1 base and 7 bases, there was a span of 14 bases. Germline assignment: CDR1 SGHTS and CDR2 YDEGEE. There are 14 residues in the CDR3. The CDR3 is CASSLTSPHGTQYF. The CDR3 DNA follows: TGTGCCAGCAGCTTGACGTCGCCCCACGGGACCCAGTACTTC.

The chain has TRBV6-4 and TRBJ2-2; TRBD1 matches 7 bases. Trimming at V came to 9 bases and at J to 2 bases, leaving 15 bases not matched to a gene. The CDR3 totals 17 residues. CDR1 is MRHNA, CDR2 SNTAGT, per germline. For the CDR3, the DNA is TGTGCCAGGACGGACAGGCGATTAACCCCCAACACCGGGGAGCTGTTTTTT. It is translated as CARTDRRLTPNTGELFF.

The V call is TRBV5-1, the J call TRBJ2-3; D is ambiguous. The ends were cut back, 5 bases at V and 6 bases at J, with 16 bases in the middle. Germline V gives CDR1 SGHRS, CDR2 YFSETQ. The CDR3 loop spans 14 amino acids. As DNA, the CDR3 is TGCGCCAGCAGTCAGGTATCCGGCTTGGATACGCAGTATTTT. Its translation is CASSQVSGLDTQYF.

In this sample, this clone turned up once. The chain recombines TRBV5-6 with TRBJ2-2, with D perhaps matching TRBD2 (6 bases). The V end was cut by 6 bases, the J end by 6 bases, with 12 bases between. Per the germline V gene, CDR1 is SGHDT and CDR2 is YYEEEE. The CDR3 loop spans 13 amino acids. This chain's CDR3 is CASTYGGSGELFF. The CDR3 bases are TGTGCCAGCACCTACGGGGGATCCGGGGAGCTGTTTTTT.

The V call is TRBV5-6, the J call TRBJ1-2; TRBD1 might be the D (6 bases). The CDR3 is 12 residues long. The germline V gene encodes CDR1 SGHDT and CDR2 YYEEEE. V gave up 4 bases and J gave up 3 bases, with 7 bases separating them. The CDR3 protein is CASSPGDYGYTF. As DNA, the CDR3 is TGTGCCAGCAGCCCAGGGGACTATGGCTACACCTTC.

This chain uses TRBV7-2 with TRBJ2-7; 7 bases are shared with TRBD1. The CDR3 has 13 amino acids. V gave up 4 bases and J gave up 6 bases; unmatched junction bases: 6. Germline CDR1 reads SGHTA; CDR2 reads FQGNSA. The CDR3 DNA follows: TGTGCCAGCAGCTCGACAGGGACGGGCGAGCAGTACTTC. It specifies CASSSTGTGEQYF.

CDR3 in DNA: TGTGCCAGTAGCCTCGGGTCTGTAGTTCAGCCCCAGCATTTT. It translates to CASSLGSVVQPQHF. The chain is built from TRBV19 and TRBJ1-5; D is ambiguous. The V end lost 6 bases, the J end lost 6 bases, and 15 bases lay between the germline ends. Germline CDR1 reads LNHDA; CDR2 reads SQIVND (reference sequence). The CDR3 is 14 amino acids.

This clone was detected only a few times. The chain has TRBV12-3 or TRBV12-4 and TRBJ1-2, with 10 bases fitting TRBD1. The CDR3 sequence is 13 residues long. Trimming cost V 5 bases and J 8 bases; bases outside gene matches: 5. CDR3 sequence (DNA): TGTGCCAGCAGTGGCGACAGGGGGCAAGGCTACACCTTC. Its translation is CASSGDRGQGYTF.

V and J are TRBV20-1 and TRBJ2-5; 8 positions agree with TRBD2. There are 15 residues in the CDR3. Germline V gives CDR1 DFQATT, CDR2 SNEGSKA (reference sequence). V was pared by 3 bases and J by 0 bases, with 6 bases of the junction left unmatched. The CDR3 here is CSASVASGYQETQYF. Here the CDR3 DNA reads TGCAGTGCTAGTGTAGCTAGCGGGTACCAAGAGACCCAGTACTTC.